This TCR beta chain was identified during a study of blood T cell repertoires in COVID-19. Study-level information: T cells, B-cell-depleted T cells, or PBMCs supplied cDNA or gDNA.

The protocol was immunoSEQ multiplex PCR, while the TCRdb copy is restricted to in-frame clones and leaves out a portion. The data show about 200,000 clones, 82% seen once. As concerns this clone: Other DNA sequences of this sample code for an identical CDR3.

V gave up 5 bases and J gave up 5 bases; unmatched junction bases: 3. The length of the CDR3 is 14 residues. Germline assignment: CDR1 SEHNR and CDR2 FQNEAQ (reference sequence). Assignment of participants to cohorts was predicated upon participant-reported clinical history. This TCR was sampled from a woman aged 55-70 years with acute COVID-19. Sequencing was carried out using PBMCs or T cells enriched from blood (not recorded which). The chain carries TRBV7-9 and TRBJ2-5; 12 bases match TRBD2. CDR3 DNA sequence: TGTGCCAGCAGCCCCGGACTAGCGGGGGAGACCCAGTACTTC. It codes for CASSPGLAGETQYF. Looking up the rest from reference TRBV7-9 and TRBJ2-5 gives the full variable domain: DTGVSQNPRHKITKRGQNVTFRCDPISEHNRLYWYRQTLGQGPEFLTYFQNEAQLEKSRLLSDRFSAERPKGSFSTLEIQRTEQGDSAMYLCASSPGLAGETQYFGPGTRLLVL.